A single T cell receptor (beta chain) is shown here with its context. This specimen belongs to a study of T-cell reconstitution after alpha-beta-depleted transplantation in children. The CDR3 runs 14 residues. The germline CDR1 and CDR2 sequences are SGHTA and FQGNSA. Deletions cut 5 bases from V and 7 bases from J, with 15 bases between. It was with unique molecular identifiers that the TCRbeta library was prepared. TCRdb redid the calling of the PCR reads with MiXCR, one entry per CDR3 protein. Altogether some 390,000 distinct CDR3 sequences are present, roughly 22% being singletons, with the ten largest covering 3.8%.

The TCR comes from a human donor who donated a stem cell graft to a child with acute myeloid leukemia. Here the sequenced sample was PBMCs from the stem cell graft donor, taken from the stem cell graft. This chain joins TRBV7-2 and TRBJ1-5; D is ambiguous. The chain's CDR3 is CASSGVRVHQPQHF. DNA for the CDR3: TGTGCCAGCAGCGGGGTGCGGGTACACCAGCCCCAGCATTTT.